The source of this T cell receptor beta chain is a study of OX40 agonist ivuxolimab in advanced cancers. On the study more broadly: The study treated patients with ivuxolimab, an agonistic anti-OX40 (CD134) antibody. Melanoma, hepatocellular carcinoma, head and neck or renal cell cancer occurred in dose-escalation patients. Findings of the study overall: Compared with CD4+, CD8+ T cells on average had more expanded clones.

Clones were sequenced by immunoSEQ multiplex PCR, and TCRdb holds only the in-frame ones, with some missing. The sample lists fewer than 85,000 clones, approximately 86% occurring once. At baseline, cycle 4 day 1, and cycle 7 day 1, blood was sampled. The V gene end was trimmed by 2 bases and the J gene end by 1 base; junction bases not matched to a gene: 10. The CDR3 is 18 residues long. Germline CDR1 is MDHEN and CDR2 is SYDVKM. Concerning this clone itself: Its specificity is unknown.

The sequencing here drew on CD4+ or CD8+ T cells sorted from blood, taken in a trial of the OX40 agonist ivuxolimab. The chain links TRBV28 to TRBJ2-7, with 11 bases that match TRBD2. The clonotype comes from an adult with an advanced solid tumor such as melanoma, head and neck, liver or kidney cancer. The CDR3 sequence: CASSLMESSGGFSYEQYF. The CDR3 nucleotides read TGTGCCAGCAGTTTAATGGAGTCTAGCGGGGGGTTTTCCTACGAGCAGTACTTC.